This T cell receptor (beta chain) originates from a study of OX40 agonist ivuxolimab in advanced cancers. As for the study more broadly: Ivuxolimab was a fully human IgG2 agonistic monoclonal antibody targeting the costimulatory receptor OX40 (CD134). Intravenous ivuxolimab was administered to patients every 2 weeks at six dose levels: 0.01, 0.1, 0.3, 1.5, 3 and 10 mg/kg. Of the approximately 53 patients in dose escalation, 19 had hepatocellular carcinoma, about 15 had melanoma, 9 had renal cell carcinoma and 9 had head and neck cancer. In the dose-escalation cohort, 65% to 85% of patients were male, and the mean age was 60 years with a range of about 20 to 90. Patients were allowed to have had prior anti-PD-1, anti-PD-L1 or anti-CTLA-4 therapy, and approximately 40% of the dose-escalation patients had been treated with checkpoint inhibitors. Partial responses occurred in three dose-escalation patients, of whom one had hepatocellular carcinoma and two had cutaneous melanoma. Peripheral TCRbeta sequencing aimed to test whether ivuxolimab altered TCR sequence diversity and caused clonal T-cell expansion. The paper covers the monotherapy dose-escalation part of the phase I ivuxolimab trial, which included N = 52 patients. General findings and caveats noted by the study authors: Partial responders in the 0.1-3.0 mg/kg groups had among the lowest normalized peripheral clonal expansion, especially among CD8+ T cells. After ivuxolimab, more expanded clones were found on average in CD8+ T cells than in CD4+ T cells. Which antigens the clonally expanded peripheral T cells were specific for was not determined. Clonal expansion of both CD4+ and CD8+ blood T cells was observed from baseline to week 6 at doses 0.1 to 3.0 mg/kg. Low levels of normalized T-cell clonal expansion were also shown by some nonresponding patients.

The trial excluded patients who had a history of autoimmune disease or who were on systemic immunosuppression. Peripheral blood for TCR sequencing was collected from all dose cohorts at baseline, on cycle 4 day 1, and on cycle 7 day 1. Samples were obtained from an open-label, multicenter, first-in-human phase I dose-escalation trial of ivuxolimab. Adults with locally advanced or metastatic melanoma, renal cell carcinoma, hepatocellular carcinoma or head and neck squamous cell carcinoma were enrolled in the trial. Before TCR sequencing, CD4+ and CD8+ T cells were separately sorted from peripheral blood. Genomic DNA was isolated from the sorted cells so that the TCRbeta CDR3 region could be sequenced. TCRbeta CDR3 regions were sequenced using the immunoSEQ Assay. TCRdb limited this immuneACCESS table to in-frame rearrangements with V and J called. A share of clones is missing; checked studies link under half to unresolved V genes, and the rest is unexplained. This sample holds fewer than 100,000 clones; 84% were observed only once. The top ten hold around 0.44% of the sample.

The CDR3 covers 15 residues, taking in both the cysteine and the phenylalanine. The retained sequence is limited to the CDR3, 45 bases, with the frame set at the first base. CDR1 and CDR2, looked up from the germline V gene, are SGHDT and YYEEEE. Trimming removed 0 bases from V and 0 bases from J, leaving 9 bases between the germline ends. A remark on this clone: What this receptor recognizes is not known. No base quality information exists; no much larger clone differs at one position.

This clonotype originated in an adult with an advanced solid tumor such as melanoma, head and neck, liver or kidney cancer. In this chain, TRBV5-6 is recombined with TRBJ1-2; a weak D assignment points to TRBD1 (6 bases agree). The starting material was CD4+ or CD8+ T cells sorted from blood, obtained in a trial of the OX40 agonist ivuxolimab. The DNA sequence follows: TGTGCCAGCAGCTTGGCTACAGGGCCTAACTATGGCTACACCTTC. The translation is CASSLATGPNYGYTF. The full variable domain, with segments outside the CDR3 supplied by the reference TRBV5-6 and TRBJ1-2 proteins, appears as DAGVTQSPTHLIKTRGQQVTLRCSPKSGHDTVSWYQQALGQGPQFIFQYYEEEERQRGNFPDRFSGHQFPNYSSELNVNALLLGDSALYLCASSLATGPNYGYTFGSGTRLTVV.